A selection of T cell receptor beta chains follows, all from one sample in a study of PD-1 blockade in classical Hodgkin lymphoma. Assay used: immunoSEQ multiplex PCR; TCRdb lists only in-frame clones, some missing. The data hold 25,000 to 30,000 clones, with 88% observed a single time. Sequenced here: CD8+ T cells from blood, sampled at baseline. The receptors originated from a human donor with classical Hodgkin lymphoma. Both conserved end residues are part of each CDR3. D genes are given only for firm matches. Size tells how often a clone was seen (once, few, many) or the class of an expanded clone, and some rows leave it out.

d_gene: NA
abundance: NA
j_gene: TRBJ1-2
v_gene: TRBV7-6
len: 17
CDR3aa: CASSLPKSPGGSYGYTF
CDR3nt: TGTGCCAGCAGCTTACCAAAAAGTCCGGGGGGCAGCTATGGCTACACCTTC

d_gene: NA
abundance: NA
j_gene: TRBJ1-1
v_gene: TRBV19
len: 18
CDR3aa: CASSIVPLTDPLLSEAFF
CDR3nt: TGTGCCAGTAGTATAGTACCCCTGACAGACCCCCTGCTCTCTGAAGCTTTCTTT

d_gene: TRBD1
abundance: NA
j_gene: TRBJ1-5
v_gene: TRBV28
len: 14
CDR3aa: CASSYRGSNQPQHF
CDR3nt: TGTGCCAGCAGTTACAGGGGTAGCAATCAGCCCCAGCATTTT

d_gene: TRBD1
abundance: NA
j_gene: TRBJ1-2
v_gene: TRBV11-2
len: 14
CDR3aa: CASSDRGRNYGYTF
CDR3nt: TGTGCCAGCAGCGACAGGGGGCGCAACTATGGCTACACCTTC

d_gene: TRBD1
abundance: NA
j_gene: TRBJ2-7
v_gene: TRBV6-5
len: 14
CDR3aa: CASSYGTADHEQYF
CDR3nt: TGTGCCAGCAGTTACGGGACAGCGGACCACGAGCAGTACTTC

d_gene: TRBD2
abundance: NA
j_gene: TRBJ2-2
v_gene: TRBV7-3
len: 17
CDR3aa: CASRGLAGPLNTGELFF
CDR3nt: TGTGCCAGCAGAGGACTAGCGGGGCCTTTGAACACCGGGGAGCTGTTTTTT

d_gene: TRBD2
abundance: NA
j_gene: TRBJ2-1
v_gene: TRBV5-6
len: 15
CDR3aa: CASSSEREPVNEQFF
CDR3nt: TGTGCCAGCAGCTCAGAGCGGGAGCCTGTAAATGAGCAGTTCTTC

d_gene: NA
abundance: NA
j_gene: TRBJ2-3
v_gene: TRBV28
len: 18
CDR3aa: CASSLMAPPVSSTDTQYF
CDR3nt: TGTGCCAGCAGTTTAATGGCACCGCCAGTTAGTAGCACAGATACGCAGTATTTT

d_gene: TRBD2
abundance: NA
j_gene: TRBJ2-3
v_gene: TRBV30
len: 17
CDR3aa: CAWSVRTSAGWGFTQYF
CDR3nt: TGTGCCTGGAGTGTAAGGACTAGCGCCGGGTGGGGGTTTACGCAGTATTTT

d_gene: TRBD1
abundance: once
j_gene: TRBJ1-2
v_gene: TRBV13
len: 14
CDR3aa: CASSGGQVSYGYTF
CDR3nt: TGTGCCAGCAGCGGAGGACAGGTCTCCTATGGCTACACCTTC

d_gene: TRBD1
abundance: NA
j_gene: TRBJ1-4
v_gene: TRBV5-1
len: 16
CDR3aa: CASSFGLGQGAQKLFF
CDR3nt: TGCGCCAGCAGCTTTGGGTTGGGCCAGGGGGCACAAAAACTGTTTTTT

d_gene: TRBD1
abundance: NA
j_gene: TRBJ2-7
v_gene: TRBV27
len: 15
CDR3aa: CASSLSTGGTREQYF
CDR3nt: TGTGCCAGCAGTTTATCGACAGGGGGGACGCGGGAGCAGTACTTC

d_gene: NA
abundance: NA
j_gene: TRBJ2-7
v_gene: TRBV4-1
len: 15
CDR3aa: CASSQGFWTDLEQYF
CDR3nt: TGCGCCAGCAGCCAAGGCTTCTGGACCGATTTAGAGCAGTACTTC

d_gene: NA
abundance: NA
j_gene: TRBJ2-5
v_gene: TRBV4-1
len: 14
CDR3aa: CASSQWSDQETQYF
CDR3nt: TGCGCCAGCAGCCAGTGGTCCGACCAAGAGACCCAGTACTTC

d_gene: TRBD2
abundance: once
j_gene: TRBJ2-1
v_gene: TRBV7-9
len: 16
CDR3aa: CASSLLAGGSYNEQFF
CDR3nt: TGTGCCAGCAGCTTGTTAGCGGGAGGGTCCTACAATGAGCAGTTCTTC

d_gene: TRBD1
abundance: NA
j_gene: TRBJ2-2
v_gene: TRBV5-4
len: 15
CDR3aa: CASSVSTGYTGELFF
CDR3nt: TGTGCCAGCAGTGTGTCGACAGGGTACACCGGGGAGCTGTTTTTT

d_gene: TRBD1
abundance: NA
j_gene: TRBJ2-7
v_gene: TRBV28
len: 17
CDR3aa: CASSFPPFGQGSYEQYF
CDR3nt: TGTGCCAGCAGTTTTCCTCCCTTCGGACAGGGGTCCTACGAGCAGTACTTC

d_gene: NA
abundance: NA
j_gene: TRBJ1-1
v_gene: TRBV28
len: 15
CDR3aa: CASSWTGDMNTEAFF
CDR3nt: TGTGCCAGCAGTTGGACGGGAGACATGAACACTGAAGCTTTCTTT

d_gene: NA
abundance: once
j_gene: TRBJ1-1
v_gene: TRBV2
len: 15
CDR3aa: CASSPGLNKNTEAFF
CDR3nt: TGTGCCAGCAGTCCGGGCCTCAACAAGAACACTGAAGCTTTCTTT

d_gene: NA
abundance: NA
j_gene: TRBJ2-7
v_gene: TRBV7-8
len: 14
CDR3aa: CASSLYDGEYEQYF
CDR3nt: TGTGCCAGCAGCTTATACGACGGAGAATACGAGCAGTACTTC

d_gene: TRBD2
abundance: NA
j_gene: TRBJ2-3
v_gene: TRBV7-6
len: 15
CDR3aa: CASGRGGSFIDTQYF
CDR3nt: TGTGCCAGCGGACGGGGCGGGAGCTTTATAGATACGCAGTATTTT

d_gene: TRBD1
abundance: NA
j_gene: TRBJ2-5
v_gene: TRBV9
len: 17
CDR3aa: CASSHSLRQGSQETQYF
CDR3nt: TGTGCCAGCAGCCACTCCTTAAGACAGGGAAGCCAAGAGACCCAGTACTTC

d_gene: NA
abundance: once
j_gene: TRBJ1-1
v_gene: TRBV19
len: 14
CDR3aa: CASSFNRVVTEAFF
CDR3nt: TGTGCCAGTAGTTTCAACAGGGTTGTCACTGAAGCTTTCTTT

d_gene: TRBD1
abundance: NA
j_gene: TRBJ2-7
v_gene: TRBV9
len: 14
CDR3aa: CASSAGQGGYEQYF
CDR3nt: TGTGCCAGCAGCGCGGGACAGGGGGGCTACGAGCAGTACTTC

d_gene: NA
abundance: NA
j_gene: TRBJ2-7
v_gene: TRBV7-9
len: 13
CDR3aa: CASSPGRTYEQYF
CDR3nt: TGTGCCAGCAGCCCGGGTAGGACCTACGAGCAGTACTTC

d_gene: NA
abundance: NA
j_gene: TRBJ1-1
v_gene: TRBV7-8
len: 15
CDR3aa: CASSLTPGVNTEAFF
CDR3nt: TGTGCCAGCAGCTTAACGCCAGGGGTGAACACTGAAGCTTTCTTT

d_gene: TRBD2
abundance: NA
j_gene: TRBJ2-2
v_gene: TRBV9
len: 16
CDR3aa: CASSPIAGGMSGELFF
CDR3nt: TGTGCCAGCAGCCCTATAGCGGGAGGGATGTCCGGGGAGCTGTTTTTT

d_gene: TRBD2
abundance: NA
j_gene: TRBJ2-7
v_gene: TRBV7-9
len: 15
CDR3aa: CASSHGRGDAYEQYF
CDR3nt: TGTGCCAGCAGTCACGGGCGGGGGGACGCCTACGAGCAGTACTTC

d_gene: TRBD1
abundance: NA
j_gene: TRBJ1-2
v_gene: TRBV5-6
len: 13
CDR3aa: CASSLWDSYGYTF
CDR3nt: TGTGCCAGCAGCTTGTGGGACAGCTATGGCTACACCTTC

d_gene: NA
abundance: once
j_gene: TRBJ2-1
v_gene: TRBV7-9
len: 14
CDR3aa: CASSFLDGANEQFF
CDR3nt: TGTGCCAGCAGCTTCCTGGACGGGGCCAATGAGCAGTTCTTC

d_gene: NA
abundance: few
j_gene: TRBJ1-5
v_gene: TRBV2
len: 13
CDR3aa: CASSEAQNQPQHF
CDR3nt: TGTGCCAGCAGTGAAGCCCAAAATCAGCCCCAGCATTTT

d_gene: TRBD1
abundance: NA
j_gene: TRBJ1-1
v_gene: TRBV29-1
len: 20
CDR3aa: CSAYYRDRGSFFSGDTEAFF
CDR3nt: TGCAGCGCCTACTACCGGGACAGGGGAAGTTTTTTTAGTGGGGACACTGAAGCTTTCTTT

d_gene: TRBD1
abundance: NA
j_gene: TRBJ1-1
v_gene: TRBV10-3
len: 13
CDR3aa: CAISDGTGVETFF
CDR3nt: TGTGCCATCAGTGACGGGACAGGGGTGGAGACTTTCTTT

d_gene: NA
abundance: NA
j_gene: TRBJ1-5
v_gene: TRBV4-1
len: 16
CDR3aa: CASSASGAVDNQPQHF
CDR3nt: TGCGCCAGCAGCGCCTCGGGGGCGGTGGACAATCAGCCCCAGCATTTT

d_gene: NA
abundance: NA
j_gene: TRBJ2-7
v_gene: TRBV6-6
len: 12
CDR3aa: CASSYGAGEQYF
CDR3nt: TGTGCCAGCAGTTACGGTGCGGGGGAGCAGTACTTC

d_gene: NA
abundance: NA
j_gene: TRBJ1-4
v_gene: TRBV6-6
len: 16
CDR3aa: CASSLGAGRTNEKLFF
CDR3nt: TGTGCCAGCAGCTTGGGGGCAGGGCGTACTAATGAAAAACTGTTTTTT

d_gene: NA
abundance: NA
j_gene: TRBJ2-7
v_gene: TRBV4-1
len: 18
CDR3aa: CASSQYPGDDRSAREQYF
CDR3nt: TGCGCCAGCAGCCAATACCCCGGAGACGACAGGTCAGCAAGGGAGCAGTACTTC

d_gene: TRBD1
abundance: NA
j_gene: TRBJ1-1
v_gene: TRBV7-9
len: 13
CDR3aa: CASSMDRGAVAFF
CDR3nt: TGTGCCAGCAGCATGGACAGGGGGGCGGTGGCTTTCTTT

d_gene: NA
abundance: NA
j_gene: TRBJ2-7
v_gene: TRBV27
len: 14
CDR3aa: CASSLGGGSREQYF
CDR3nt: TGTGCCAGCAGTTTGGGAGGGGGATCACGCGAGCAGTACTTC

d_gene: NA
abundance: few
j_gene: TRBJ2-7
v_gene: TRBV18
len: 14
CDR3aa: CASSPPWDTYEQYF
CDR3nt: TGTGCCAGCTCACCACCGTGGGACACCTACGAGCAGTACTTC

d_gene: TRBD1
abundance: NA
j_gene: TRBJ2-5
v_gene: TRBV11-3
len: 15
CDR3aa: CASSTRDSSRETQYF
CDR3nt: TGTGCCAGCAGCACCCGGGACAGCTCAAGGGAGACCCAGTACTTC

d_gene: TRBD1
abundance: NA
j_gene: TRBJ2-4
v_gene: TRBV5-1
len: 16
CDR3aa: CASSDRDRQSKNIQYF
CDR3nt: TGCGCCAGCAGCGACCGGGACAGACAGTCCAAAAACATTCAGTACTTC

d_gene: NA
abundance: NA
j_gene: TRBJ1-1
v_gene: TRBV3-1/TRBV3-2
len: 9
CDR3aa: CASRAEAFF
CDR3nt: TGTGCCAGCCGAGCTGAAGCTTTCTTT

d_gene: NA
abundance: NA
j_gene: TRBJ2-3
v_gene: TRBV9
len: 13
CDR3aa: CASSIPSADTQYF
CDR3nt: TGTGCCAGCAGCATACCTAGCGCAGATACGCAGTATTTT

d_gene: NA
abundance: NA
j_gene: TRBJ2-1
v_gene: TRBV10-2
len: 17
CDR3aa: CASSEPASIRGEYEQFF
CDR3nt: TGCGCCAGCAGTGAGCCAGCGTCAATCCGGGGCGAATATGAGCAGTTCTTC

d_gene: TRBD2
abundance: NA
j_gene: TRBJ2-7
v_gene: TRBV11-2
len: 16
CDR3aa: CASSSTTSGRLYEQYF
CDR3nt: TGTGCCAGCAGCTCAACCACTAGCGGGAGGCTCTACGAGCAGTACTTC

d_gene: NA
abundance: few
j_gene: TRBJ1-5
v_gene: TRBV2
len: 15
CDR3aa: CASSPRGHSNQPQHF
CDR3nt: TGTGCCAGCAGTCCGAGGGGACATAGCAATCAGCCCCAGCATTTT

d_gene: NA
abundance: NA
j_gene: TRBJ2-7
v_gene: TRBV19
len: 14
CDR3aa: CASSGALSSYEQYF
CDR3nt: TGTGCCAGCTCCGGGGCCCTAAGCTCCTACGAGCAGTACTTC